The 18 T cell receptor beta chains listed next were all sequenced from one sample in a study of cytomegalovirus exposure and HLA in healthy donors. Generated by immunoSEQ multiplex PCR, the TCRdb table keeps only in-frame clones and is missing some. The profile shows around 230,000 clones, approximately 83% of them singletons. Sequencing used PBMCs. Receptors originate from a woman aged 30 to 39 in good health and CMV-seropositive.

This chain uses TRBV10-3 with TRBJ1-2; D might be TRBD1 (6 bases). V lost 6 bases, J lost 2 bases, and 16 bases lay in between. Germline CDR1 reads ENHRY; CDR2 reads SYGVKD. The CDR3 runs 15 residues. The CDR3 sequence is CAIRAVGQQNYGYTF. CDR3 nucleotides: TGTGCCATCAGGGCTGTTGGACAGCAAAACTATGGCTACACCTTC.

The chain employs TRBV28 and TRBJ2-7, with TRBD1 matching 7 bases. The germline gives CDR1 MDHEN, CDR2 SYDVKM. The J segment lost 4 bases and the V segment lost 8 bases, leaving 17 bases of the junction unmatched. This CDR3 is 16 amino acids long. This CDR3 is CASLDHAGQAMYEQYF. DNA for the CDR3: TGTGCCAGCCTGGATCATGCCGGACAGGCGATGTACGAGCAGTACTTC.

V gene TRBV29-1 combines with J gene TRBJ1-2; D might be TRBD1 (6 bases). The V end lost 7 bases, the J end lost 6 bases, and 12 bases lay between the germline ends. The CDR3 is 11 residues long. Germline CDR1 is SQVTM and CDR2 is ANQGSEA. The CDR3 DNA reads TGCAGCGCTGGGACATCGAATGGCTACACCTTC. This codes for CSAGTSNGYTF.

The CDR3 spells CASSSSGGARGYTF. CDR3 nucleotide sequence: TGTGCCAGCAGTTCATCGGGGGGCGCGAGAGGCTACACCTTC. The V call is TRBV6-5, the J call TRBJ1-2, with D maybe TRBD1 (6 bases). Germline values: CDR1 MNHEY, CDR2 SVGAGI. V lost 4 bases, J lost 8 bases, and 17 bases lay in between. The CDR3 runs 14 residues.

The chain has TRBV5-1 and TRBJ1-4; 8 bases are a match to TRBD1. Germline CDR1 reads SGHRS; CDR2 reads YFSETQ. The length of the CDR3 is 15 residues. The V gene end was trimmed by 2 bases and the J gene end by 4 bases; junction bases not matched to a gene: 4. The CDR3 spells CASSFLQGGNEKLFF. The CDR3 DNA reads as TGCGCCAGCAGCTTCTTACAGGGGGGTAATGAAAAACTGTTTTTT.

The CDR3 loop reads CASSQWGGSSYNEQFF. In nucleotides, the CDR3 is TGCGCCAGCAGCCAGTGGGGGGGGAGCTCCTACAATGAGCAGTTCTTC. The chain has TRBV5-1 and TRBJ2-1; the match to TRBD2 covers 7 bases. The CDR3 extends over 16 amino acids. With 4 bases clipped from V and 0 bases from J, the junction kept 7 bases outside the gene matches. Germline V gene data show CDR1 as SGHRS and CDR2 as YFSETQ.

This chain connects TRBV5-1 to TRBJ1-2, with a weak D call TRBD1 (6 bases). This CDR3 region has 15 residues. Germline CDR1 reads SGHRS; CDR2 reads YFSETQ. Trimming removed 4 bases at V and 4 bases at J, with 17 bases between. The CDR3 here is CASSPGPQGSYGYTF. The CDR3 DNA follows: TGCGCCAGCAGCCCAGGGCCACAGGGATCCTATGGCTACACCTTC.

V is TRBV5-1 and J is TRBJ2-7; 8 bases map to TRBD2. The trim removed 0 bases at V and 2 bases at J, leaving 4 bases unmatched. The CDR3 has 15 residues. Per germline, CDR1 SGHRS and CDR2 YFSETQ. The CDR3 sequence is CASSLEAGATYEQYF. The DNA of the CDR3 is TGCGCCAGCAGCTTGGAAGCGGGGGCGACCTACGAGCAGTACTTC.

The rearrangement joins TRBV4-2 to TRBJ2-7; 10 positions match TRBD1. Germline V CDR1 and CDR2: LGHNA, YNFKEQ. Germline trimming cut 2 bases from V and 5 bases from J; bases unmatched to any gene: 9. The CDR3 totals 16 residues. The chain's CDR3 is CASSQRAPGTGDEQYF. The CDR3 coding sequence is TGTGCCAGCAGCCAACGTGCCCCGGGGACAGGGGACGAGCAGTACTTC.

The rearrangement uses TRBV4-1 and TRBJ1-1; D not resolved. CDR1 MGHRA and CDR2 YSYEKL come from the germline V gene. Trimming took off 5 bases at V and 5 bases at J, with 15 bases between the two ends. The CDR3 is 14 residues long. The CDR3 DNA sequence: TGCGCCAGCAGCTTTAGCCACTCGAGAACTGAAGCTTTCTTT. This gives the protein CASSFSHSRTEAFF.

The chain recombines TRBV25-1 with TRBJ2-1, with 10 bases matching TRBD2. The CDR3 loop spans 18 amino acids. With V trimmed by 3 bases and J by 2 bases, 10 bases remained unmatched. Per the germline V gene, CDR1 is MGHDK and CDR2 is SYGVNS. The chain's CDR3 is CASSDYFSGRNTYNEQFF. The DNA for the CDR3 is TGTGCCAGCAGTGATTACTTTAGCGGGAGGAATACCTACAATGAGCAGTTCTTC.

The J gene is TRBJ2-3, the V gene TRBV7-8; 8 bases map to TRBD2. Trimming took 10 bases from V and 0 from J; bases not matched to a gene: 6. Germline V gene data show CDR1 as SGHVS and CDR2 as FQNEAQ. CDR3 length equals 14 residues. CDR3 sequence reads: CATSGSGSTDTQYF. The CDR3 bases are TGTGCCACAAGCGGGAGCGGGAGCACAGATACGCAGTATTTT.

The rearrangement uses TRBV4-1 and TRBJ2-7, with D unclear. CDR3 size: 14 residues. CDR1 is MGHRA and CDR2 is YSYEKL in the germline V gene. The V and J ends lost 0 bases and 6 bases respectively, with 12 bases between them. Here the CDR3 reads CASSQDRAVAEQYF. The DNA of the CDR3 is TGCGCCAGCAGCCAAGATCGCGCGGTAGCCGAGCAGTACTTC.

In this sample, this clone turned up once. V is TRBV9 and J is TRBJ2-7; TRBD2 is a possible D gene (6 bases). V lost 3 bases to trimming and J lost 6 bases, with 19 bases between them. Germline assignment: CDR1 SGDLS and CDR2 YYNGEE. The CDR3 consists of 15 residues. The CDR3 DNA reads TGTGCCAGCAGCGCCGACGGGGAGAGACTAGGCGAGCAGTACTTC. This codes for CASSADGERLGEQYF.

The CDR3 sequence is CASSLGQGVYEQYF. The DNA of the CDR3 is TGCGCCAGCAGCCTAGGACAGGGGGTCTACGAGCAGTACTTC. V gene TRBV4-1 combines with J gene TRBJ2-7, with 10 bases identical to TRBD1. Germline CDR1 is MGHRA and CDR2 is YSYEKL. J gave up 3 bases and V 4 bases, and 3 bases lay outside the gene matches. This CDR3 region has 14 residues.

The V call is TRBV28, the J call TRBJ2-1; D not resolved. In germline, CDR1 is MDHEN, CDR2 SYDVKM. V lost 5 bases and J lost 8, with 10 bases in between. The CDR3 consists of 12 residues. DNA for the CDR3: TGTGCCAGCAGTCCCGTGCGGCATGAGCAGTTCTTC. Its translation is CASSPVRHEQFF.

The chain has TRBV10-3 and TRBJ1-2, with D perhaps matching TRBD1 (5 bases). Germline values: CDR1 ENHRY, CDR2 SYGVKD. With 0 bases removed from V and 2 bases from J, the gap between germline ends came to 10 bases. The CDR3 spans 15 residues. The CDR3 coding sequence is TGTGCCATCAGTGAGTCGTTAGGGGCGAACTATGGCTACACCTTC. This gives the protein CAISESLGANYGYTF.

This clone has only a few counts. The gene calls are TRBV2 and TRBJ2-5, with 13 bases fitting TRBD2. The V segment lost 5 bases and the J segment 0 bases; nucleotides outside the gene matches: 9. The length of the CDR3 is 18 residues. Germline V lookup: CDR1 SNHLY, CDR2 FYNNEI. The CDR3 bases are TGTGCCAGCAGTCCCAGGACTAGCGGGGGCGGGTACCAAGAGACCCAGTACTTC. It yields the protein CASSPRTSGGGYQETQYF. Full variable domain (remainder filled in from reference TRBV2 and TRBJ2-5): EPEVTQTPSHQVTQMGQEVILRCVPISNHLYFYWYRQILGQKVEFLVSFYNNEISEKSEIFDDQFSVERPDGSNFTLKIRSTKLEDSAMYFCASSPRTSGGGYQETQYFGPGTRLLVL.